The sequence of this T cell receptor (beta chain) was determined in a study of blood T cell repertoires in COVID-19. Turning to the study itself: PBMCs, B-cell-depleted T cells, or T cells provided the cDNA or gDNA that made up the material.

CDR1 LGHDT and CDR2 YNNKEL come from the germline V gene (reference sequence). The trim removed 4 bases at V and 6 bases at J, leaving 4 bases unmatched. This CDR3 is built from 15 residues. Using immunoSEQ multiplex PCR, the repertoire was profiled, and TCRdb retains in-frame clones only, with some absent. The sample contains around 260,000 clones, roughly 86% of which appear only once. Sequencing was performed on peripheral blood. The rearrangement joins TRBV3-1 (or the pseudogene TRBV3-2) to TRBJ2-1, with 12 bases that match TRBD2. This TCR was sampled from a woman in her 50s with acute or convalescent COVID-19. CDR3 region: CASSLGLAGLNEQFF. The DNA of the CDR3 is TGTGCCAGCAGCCTGGGACTAGCGGGCCTCAATGAGCAGTTCTTC.